These T cell receptor beta chains were read from a single sample in a study of T cell repertoires in cytomegalovirus infection. MiXCR, run by TCRdb on the reads, gives a single entry per CDR3 protein. This repertoire shows some 350,000 distinct CDR3 sequences, 15% to 20% found once; its top ten account for around 10%. Sequenced input: PBMCs. All receptors derive from a human donor in good health (CMV status not recorded). Some clones in this sample may be carry-over from other donors' samples. Both conserved end residues are part of each CDR3. Each record gives: V gene, D gene, CDR3 protein. The D gene is left open where the match is weak.

TRBV7-8	-	CASSPQEMFTEAFF
TRBV5-4	TRBD2	CASSTSGGGGDTQYF
TRBV7-9	-	CASSATEGREVGYTF
TRBV7-2	TRBD2	CASSLDWTSGGRTDTQYF
TRBV2	-	CASSEVPPPSF
TRBV7-9	-	CASSLEGSQETQYF
TRBV10-2	TRBD2	CASGRGGGTQYF
TRBV6-5	TRBD2	CASSYGTSASSTDTQYF
TRBV6-5	-	CASSYTRQSEAFF
TRBV4-1	TRBD2	CASSREGEREKGEQFF
TRBV19	-	CASSNRGSYGYTF
TRBV7-8	TRBD1	CASSDDRGVYGYTF
TRBV30	-	CAWGRVDAEAFF
TRBV7-9	-	CASSLAQGGGEQYF
TRBV6-5	TRBD2	CASKKAGGLVSEQYF
TRBV20-1	-	CSARDLNYEQYF
TRBV2	-	CASSGDGGDGYTF
TRBV7-9	TRBD1	CASSFRGGTEAFF
TRBV7-8	TRBD1	CASSYMNRGRSTDTQYF
TRBV3-1	-	CASSPQRGYNKDNEQFF
TRBV28	-	CASSFSSTGFLSNTEAFF
TRBV19	-	CASSGPFVDQPQHF
TRBV7-2	TRBD2	CASSLRALAGGFDEQFF
TRBV6-5	-	CASSYSRGKETQYF
TRBV4-2	TRBD1	CASSRLGQGGTEAFF
TRBV7-9	-	CASSLDGNTGELFF
TRBV7-2	-	CASSLEGLSGEQYF
TRBV11-2	-	CASSLSQAVVGYTF
TRBV9	-	CASSVGGGNSYEQYF
TRBV2	-	CASNPRGTSTDTQYF
TRBV7-2	-	CASSLDQGYYGYTF
TRBV7-6	TRBD1	CASSHDNRGPNTGELFF
TRBV6-1	-	CASTENRLKDTQYF
TRBV11-3	-	CASSLDREPVQYF
TRBV15	-	CATTPGTAGSPLHF
TRBV7-2	-	CASSPRGGSYEQYF
TRBV5-1	TRBD1	CASSLEGTGGTEAFF
TRBV20-1	-	CSARRLDSTDTQYF
TRBV19	-	CASWGVRLNEKLFF
TRBV7-9	TRBD2	CASSRTSGGAAETQYF
TRBV29-1	TRBD2	CSVGVRGGFHEQYF
TRBV12-3/TRBV12-4	-	CASSSQGNTDTQYF
TRBV7-2	TRBD1	CASMTGTGVAEAFF
TRBV20-1	TRBD2	CSARDGITSGRTDTQYF
TRBV12-3/TRBV12-4	TRBD1	CASSGTGDYGYTF
TRBV20-1	TRBD2	CSAPRLAGGQETQYF